A single sample is the source of the 29 T cell receptor beta chains below, sequenced in a study of blood T cell repertoires in COVID-19. TCRdb keeps only in-frame clones here, not all; method: immunoSEQ multiplex PCR. The sample has some 150,000 clones, approximately 84% seen once. Sequencing was carried out using peripheral blood. The receptors here all came from a man between 65 and 79 years old with acute or convalescent COVID-19.

With respect to this clone: Within the sample, other DNA sequences also encode this same CDR3. J is TRBJ1-3 and V is TRBV18; TRBD1 is a possible D gene (6 bases). The CDR3 loop spans 14 amino acids. Germline loops: CDR1 KGHSH, CDR2 LQKENI. The V end was cut by 3 bases, the J end by 0 bases, with 6 bases between. CDR3 in amino acids: CASSPDSSGNTIYF. In DNA form, the CDR3 reads TGTGCCAGCTCACCGGACAGCTCTGGAAACACCATATATTTT.

This clone was recorded many times. This sequence joins TRBV7-3 and TRBJ1-6; TRBD1 is a possible D gene (6 bases). The V end lost 4 bases, the J end lost 4 bases, and 17 bases lay between the germline ends. The length of the CDR3 is 17 residues. Per the germline V gene, CDR1 is SGHTA and CDR2 is FQGTGA. This chain's CDR3 is CASSSSGGGRYNSPLHF. The DNA for the CDR3 is TGTGCCAGCAGCTCGTCGGGAGGGGGAAGATATAATTCACCCCTCCACTTT. The whole variable domain, remainder taken from reference TRBV7-3 and TRBJ1-6, is GAGVSQTPSNKVTEKGKYVELRCDPISGHTALYWYRQSLGQGPEFLIYFQGTGAADDSGLPNDRFFAVRPEGSVSTLKIQRTERGDSAVYLCASSSSGGGRYNSPLHFGNGTRLTVT.

The count of this clone is one. The chain employs TRBV28 and TRBJ2-1, with TRBD2 matching 9 bases. The CDR3 consists of 16 residues. From germline, CDR1 is MDHEN and CDR2 SYDVKM. Unmatched junction bases numbered 7, after V lost 6 bases and J lost 1 base. The CDR3 DNA follows: TGTGCCAGCAGCTCAAGACTAGCGGAATCCTACAATGAGCAGTTCTTC. Its translation is CASSSRLAESYNEQFF. The entire variable domain, with the rest obtained from reference TRBV28 and TRBJ2-1, is as follows: DVKVTQSSRYLVKRTGEKVFLECVQDMDHENMFWYRQDPGLGLRLIYFSYDVKMKEKGDIPEGYSVSREKKERFSLILESASTNQTSMYLCASSSRLAESYNEQFFGPGTRLTVL.

This clone has just a few counts. V is TRBV14 and J is TRBJ2-7, with 7 nucleotides matching TRBD2. Germline V gene sequence: CDR1 SGHDN, CDR2 FVKESK. The CDR3 totals 15 residues. The junction had 6 bases not matched to a gene; V was cut back by 3 bases and J by 1 base. The CDR3 bases are TGTGCCAGCAGCCACCTAGCGGACCTTTCCTACGAGCAGTACTTC. Protein: CASSHLADLSYEQYF.

This chain uses TRBV2 with TRBJ2-2; 7 bases are shared with TRBD2. This CDR3 has 18 amino acids. The trim removed 4 bases at V and 3 bases at J, leaving 14 bases unmatched. Germline V lookup: CDR1 SNHLY, CDR2 FYNNEI. This CDR3 reads CASSVKEAGESYTGELFF. DNA for the CDR3: TGTGCCAGCAGTGTTAAAGAGGCGGGAGAGAGTTACACCGGGGAGCTGTTTTTT.

The chain joins TRBV20-1 to TRBJ2-6, with D perhaps matching TRBD2 (6 bases). There are 19 residues in the CDR3. Trimming stripped 3 bases from V and 0 bases from J, with 21 bases between. Germline CDR1 is DFQATT and CDR2 is SNEGSKA (reference sequence). The CDR3 loop reads CSASSFYGGYYSGANVLTF. The DNA of the CDR3 is TGCAGTGCTAGTAGTTTCTACGGGGGATACTACTCTGGGGCCAACGTCCTGACTTTC.

V usage is TRBV24-1 and J usage is TRBJ2-3; 7 bases map to TRBD2. V shed 1 base, J shed 6 bases, and the junction held 0 bases outside the gene matches. The V gene's germline CDR1 is KGHDR and CDR2 SFDVKD. The CDR3 covers 13 residues. The DNA for the CDR3 is TGTGCCACCAGTGATTTAGCGGGGGATACGCAGTATTTT. Its protein is CATSDLAGDTQYF.

V is TRBV19 and J is TRBJ1-2, with D tentatively TRBD1 (6 bases). The CDR3 loop spans 15 amino acids. The ends were cut back, 3 bases at V and 4 bases at J, with 15 bases in the middle. Looked up from germline, CDR1 is LNHDA and CDR2 is SQIVND (reference sequence). CDR3 protein: CASSMSPDSFYGYTF. The CDR3 DNA reads as TGTGCCAGTAGTATGTCCCCGGACAGCTTCTATGGCTACACCTTC.

The genes are TRBV28 and TRBJ1-1; 8 bases fit TRBD1. Germline lookup yields CDR1 MDHEN and CDR2 SYDVKM. The CDR3 has 14 residues. V shed 4 bases and J 4 bases; nucleotides not matched to a gene: 5. The chain's CDR3 is CASSSPTGVTEAFF. The CDR3 DNA follows: TGTGCCAGCAGTTCCCCGACAGGGGTCACTGAAGCTTTCTTT.

The chain couples TRBV3-1 (or the pseudogene TRBV3-2) to TRBJ2-1, with TRBD2 matching over 11 bases. The CDR3 is 16 residues long. Germline CDR1 and CDR2: LGHDT and YNNKEL (reference sequence). V lost 3 bases, J lost 2 bases, and 3 bases stayed unmatched. CDR3 in amino acids: CASSHGSGGAYNEQFF. CDR3 DNA: TGTGCCAGCAGCCACGGTAGCGGGGGGGCCTACAATGAGCAGTTCTTC.

This chain joins TRBV7-9 and TRBJ2-1; D is perhaps TRBD1 (5 bases). V was clipped by 2 bases and J by 9 bases, with 14 bases between them. This CDR3 has 14 residues. The germline V gene encodes CDR1 SEHNR and CDR2 FQNEAQ (reference sequence). CDR3 nucleotides: TGTGCCAGCAGCTTAATGGACATGGTTCGTGAGCAGTTCTTC. This sequence encodes CASSLMDMVREQFF.

This chain joins TRBV28 and TRBJ2-7; maybe TRBD1 (6 bases). The CDR3 is 17 amino acids. Germline CDR1 is MDHEN and CDR2 is SYDVKM. Trimming pared 5 bases from V and 4 bases from J, leaving 24 bases between. CDR3 residues: CASSIQPGAGEIYEQYF. CDR3 sequence (DNA): TGTGCCAGCAGTATTCAACCCGGTGCAGGGGAGATTTACGAGCAGTACTTC.

The rearrangement joins TRBV4-1 to TRBJ1-5; D uncertain. CDR3 length: 17 amino acids. The V gene's germline CDR1 is MGHRA and CDR2 YSYEKL. Between the trimmed V and J ends, which lost 3 bases and 0 bases, there was a span of 15 bases. In nucleotides, the CDR3 is TGCGCCAGCAGCCAGTCTCCGGGAGGCTATAGCAATCAGCCCCAGCATTTT. Translation gives CASSQSPGGYSNQPQHF.

The chain joins TRBV19 to TRBJ2-3; 10 bases are shared with TRBD2. The CDR3 runs 14 residues. V was clipped by 8 bases and J by 1 base; unmatched bases: 3. Germline V gene lookup returns CDR1 LNHDA and CDR2 SQIVND (reference sequence). In DNA form, the CDR3 reads TGTGCCAGTGCTACTAGCGGGGGCACAGATACGCAGTATTTT. Its translation is CASATSGGTDTQYF.

The rearrangement joins TRBV6-5 to TRBJ1-2, with 9 bases matching TRBD1. Per germline, CDR1 MNHEY and CDR2 SVGAGI. The CDR3 is 14 residues long. The trim removed 5 bases at V and 4 bases at J, leaving 5 bases unmatched. CDR3 sequence reads: CASSRDREAYGYTF. CDR3 sequence (DNA): TGTGCCAGCAGTAGGGACAGGGAGGCCTATGGCTACACCTTC.

The chain joins TRBV27 to TRBJ2-1, with 9 nucleotides matching TRBD1. The CDR3 is 14 amino acids. CDR1 is MNHEY, CDR2 SMNVEV, per germline (reference sequence). The J segment lost 4 bases and the V segment lost 6 bases, leaving 4 bases of the junction unmatched. DNA for the CDR3: TGTGCCAGCAGGACGACAGGGGGGTACAATGAGCAGTTCTTC. This translates into CASRTTGGYNEQFF.

Of note for this clone: The same CDR3 is also encoded by other DNA sequences in this sample. The chain joins TRBV11-3 to TRBJ2-3; no firm D call. This CDR3 is built from 15 residues. Germline V gene data show CDR1 as SGHNT and CDR2 as YENEEA. V was cut by 1 base and J by 1 base, with 9 bases left in between. The CDR3 spells CASSLGQLGTDTQYF. For the CDR3, the DNA is TGTGCCAGCAGCTTAGGACAACTGGGCACAGATACGCAGTATTTT.

The chain joins TRBV19 to TRBJ1-5; D uncertain. CDR1 and CDR2 from the germline V gene are LNHDA and SQIVND (reference sequence). Deletions cut 8 bases from V and 6 bases from J, with 14 bases between. This CDR3 comprises 13 residues. The CDR3 reads CASRESTFQPQHF. The CDR3 nucleotides read TGTGCCAGTCGTGAGAGCACCTTTCAGCCCCAGCATTTT.

The CDR3 here is CASSLLEGGLTYEQYF. As DNA, the CDR3 is TGTGCCAGCAGTTTATTGGAGGGAGGCCTTACCTACGAGCAGTACTTC. The V call is TRBV28, the J call TRBJ2-7; tentative D call: TRBD2 (6 bases). This CDR3 is 16 amino acids long. Germline loops: CDR1 MDHEN, CDR2 SYDVKM. The ends were cut back, 1 base at V and 2 bases at J, with 15 bases in the middle.

This clone was recorded only once. The chain carries TRBV15 and TRBJ2-1, with TRBD1 matching 7 bases. The CDR3 totals 17 residues. Per the germline V gene, CDR1 is LNHNV and CDR2 is YYDKDF (reference sequence). J was trimmed by 5 bases and V by 2 bases; bases with no gene match: 12. This chain's CDR3 is CATSRTIGVGTDNEQFF. The CDR3 DNA is TGTGCCACCAGCAGAACAATCGGGGTAGGGACAGACAATGAGCAGTTCTTC.

The chain has TRBV5-1 and TRBJ2-5; the match to TRBD1 covers 9 bases. The CDR3 spans 16 residues. Germline CDR1 is SGHRS and CDR2 is YFSETQ. After removal of 0 bases from V and 5 bases from J, the junction contained 8 bases not matched to a gene. CDR3 protein: CASSLAQGQGVETQYF. CDR3 DNA sequence: TGCGCCAGCAGCTTGGCCCAGGGACAGGGAGTGGAGACCCAGTACTTC.

The V and J genes are TRBV2 and TRBJ2-3; 10 bases agree with TRBD2. The CDR3 spans 16 residues. Unmatched junction bases numbered 9, after V lost 6 bases and J lost 3 bases. The germline V gene encodes CDR1 SNHLY and CDR2 FYNNEI. This chain's CDR3 is CASSAMSGGGTDTQYF. CDR3 bases: TGTGCCAGCAGCGCGATGAGCGGGGGGGGAACAGATACGCAGTATTTT.

The CDR3 nucleotides are TGCGCCAGCAGCTTAACGACACCGGGCACAGATACGCAGTATTTT. It encodes CASSLTTPGTDTQYF. The rearrangement joins TRBV5-1 to TRBJ2-3; D remains ambiguous. Germline V gives CDR1 SGHRS, CDR2 YFSETQ. There are 15 residues in the CDR3. With 2 bases removed from V and 1 base from J, the gap between germline ends came to 11 bases.

This sequence joins TRBV19 and TRBJ2-6, with 9 bases that match TRBD1. The length of the CDR3 is 17 residues. The germline V gene has CDR1 LNHDA and CDR2 SQIVND (reference sequence). Losses at the gene ends were 7 bases for V and 10 bases for J; bases not matched to a gene: 17. CDR3 in amino acids: CASKSNPGTGTINVLTF. DNA of the CDR3: TGTGCCAGTAAATCAAACCCCGGGACAGGGACGATTAACGTCCTGACTTTC. The entire variable domain, with the rest obtained from reference TRBV19 and TRBJ2-6, is as follows: DGGITQSPKYLFRKEGQNVTLSCEQNLNHDAMYWYRQDPGQGLRLIYYSQIVNDFQKGDIAEGYSVSREKKESFPLTVTSAQKNPTAFYLCASKSNPGTGTINVLTFGAGSRLTVL.

The chain is built from TRBV7-9 and TRBJ1-4; TRBD1 might be the D (5 bases). Germline V gives CDR1 SEHNR, CDR2 FQNEAQ (reference sequence). The CDR3 extends over 15 amino acids. The V end was cut by 5 bases, the J end by 0 bases, with 10 bases between. CDR3 DNA sequence: TGTGCCAGCAGCGCCCACAGGTCAACTAATGAAAAACTGTTTTTT. Encoded protein: CASSAHRSTNEKLFF.

The chain has TRBV11-2 and TRBJ2-1; possibly TRBD1 for D (6 bases). The germline gives CDR1 SGHAT, CDR2 FQNNGV. The CDR3 loop spans 14 amino acids. The V end was cut by 3 bases, the J end by 9 bases, with 15 bases between. The CDR3 nucleotides read TGTGCCAGCAGCTTGACCACAGGGTGGGGTGAGCAGTTCTTC. Its translation: CASSLTTGWGEQFF.

This sequence joins TRBV7-8 and TRBJ2-1, with a tentative D call TRBD1 (5 bases). This CDR3 contains 16 residues. Per the germline V gene, CDR1 is SGHVS and CDR2 is FQNEAQ. Trimming shortened V by 1 base and J by 8 bases, and 18 bases separated the two germline ends. The CDR3 loop reads CASSLGGFRVRDEQFF. In DNA form, the CDR3 reads TGTGCCAGCAGCTTAGGGGGCTTCCGGGTCCGCGATGAGCAGTTCTTC.

The chain joins TRBV28 to TRBJ1-5; 12 bases align to TRBD1. Looked up from germline, CDR1 is MDHEN and CDR2 is SYDVKM. CDR3 length equals 15 residues. V shed 6 bases and J 7 bases; nucleotides not matched to a gene: 7. CDR3 in amino acids: CASSPGQGAGQPQHF. The DNA of the CDR3 is TGTGCCAGCAGCCCGGGACAGGGGGCCGGACAGCCCCAGCATTTT.

The genes are TRBV6-5 and TRBJ1-2; TRBD1 aligns across 8 bases. CDR3 size: 15 residues. The V segment lost 5 bases and the J segment 0 bases; nucleotides outside the gene matches: 5. Germline V gene lookup returns CDR1 MNHEY and CDR2 SVGAGI. The CDR3 coding sequence is TGTGCCAGCAGTACCGGGACAGGACCTAACTATGGCTACACCTTC. Its protein is CASSTGTGPNYGYTF.